What follows is one T cell receptor (beta chain) and its context. This CDR3 has 13 amino acids. Germline assignment: CDR1 MDHEN and CDR2 SYDVKM. Trimming left V 8 bases short and J 2 bases short, with 13 bases between. This sample was included in a study of blood T cell repertoires in COVID-19. In the original processing: Amplifying reference gene primers gave estimates of nucleated cell counts. The method was immunoSEQ multiplex PCR; TCRdb's version includes in-frame clones alone and lacks a portion of them. V and J calls and clone size are given by that table; D and trimming were obtained from the DNA. The sample consists of about 100,000 clones, less than 85% of them appearing once.

This clonotype was sampled from a woman between 65 and 79 years old with active or convalescent COVID-19. The sequenced sample consisted of peripheral blood. This chain connects TRBV28 to TRBJ2-7, with D possibly being TRBD2 (5 bases). This chain's CDR3 is CASQSASPYEQYF. The CDR3 DNA sequence: TGTGCCAGCCAGTCGGCTAGCCCCTACGAGCAGTACTTC. Together with reference TRBV28 and TRBJ2-7, the CDR3 gives the full variable domain: DVKVTQSSRYLVKRTGEKVFLECVQDMDHENMFWYRQDPGLGLRLIYFSYDVKMKEKGDIPEGYSVSREKKERFSLILESASTNQTSMYLCASQSASPYEQYFGPGTRLTVT.